One and the same sample provided the 25 T cell receptor beta chains below, sequenced in a study of blood T cells in healthy people across ages. A second 7 to 11 cycle PCR used barcoded and J-beta primers. One entry per CDR3 protein, called by TCRdb with MiXCR from the 5' RACE reads. The sample has some 560,000 distinct CDR3 sequences, roughly a quarter seen once. The same sample was also studied in work on T cells of mothers and their children.

The sequencing input was blood. The receptors come from a boy under 10 years old in good health.

V is TRBV19 and J is TRBJ1-5; maybe TRBD1 (5 bases). The germline CDR1 and CDR2 sequences are LNHDA and SQIVND (reference sequence). V was shortened by 4 bases and J by 10 bases, with 20 bases between the two germline ends. This CDR3 spans 15 amino acids. The CDR3 reads CASSNYGRAPGPQHF. The CDR3 nucleotides are TGTGCCAGTAGTAATTACGGCAGGGCCCCTGGTCCCCAGCATTTT.

This clonotype has more than one count but fewer than ten. This chain connects TRBV29-1 to TRBJ1-1; 7 nucleotides match TRBD1. V shed 7 bases, J shed 0 bases, and the junction held 8 bases outside the gene matches. The CDR3 has 14 residues. The germline gives CDR1 SQVTM, CDR2 ANQGSEA. CDR3 coding DNA: TGCAGCGCCGAAACGACAGGGTTGAACACTGAAGCTTTCTTT. It is translated as CSAETTGLNTEAFF.

This clonotype was seen a handful of times. CDR3 sequence reads: CASSAARRGDEQYF. CDR3 bases: TGTGCCAGCAGCGCCGCCCGCCGGGGGGACGAGCAGTACTTC. The chain is built from TRBV9 and TRBJ2-5; 7 bases agree with TRBD2. The DNA end is a closer match to TRBJ2-7, so the J assignment may be wrong. The CDR3 contains 14 residues. Germline V gene sequence: CDR1 SGDLS, CDR2 YYNGEE.

The chain has TRBV5-1 and TRBJ1-2; D ambiguous. The V and J ends lost 1 base and 5 bases respectively, with 18 bases between them. Germline V lookup: CDR1 SGHRS, CDR2 YFSETQ. The CDR3 covers 16 residues. The CDR3 sequence is CASSLNTVNELYGYTF. CDR3 in DNA: TGCGCCAGCAGCTTGAACACAGTAAACGAGCTGTATGGCTACACCTTC.

This clonotype was seen a handful of times. The rearrangement links TRBV5-1 to TRBJ2-4; D is ambiguous. V was trimmed by 0 bases and J by 0 bases, leaving 7 bases between them. Germline assignment: CDR1 SGHRS and CDR2 YFSETQ. The CDR3 has 15 amino acids. CDR3 bases: TGCGCCAGCAGCTTGGGTTCCGTAGCCAAAAACATTCAGTACTTC. Protein: CASSLGSVAKNIQYF.

As regards this clonotype: A read error may account for a junction end that differs from germline. The rearrangement joins TRBV14 to TRBJ1-2; D call uncertain. The CDR3 extends over 15 amino acids. Germline lookup yields CDR1 SGHDN and CDR2 FVKESK. As DNA, the CDR3 is TGTGCCGGCAGCCCCAGACCGGGGATTAACTATGGCTACACCTTC. As protein: CAGSPRPGINYGYTF. The full variable domain, rest sourced from reference TRBV14 and TRBJ1-2, is EAGVTQFPSHSVIEKGQTVTLRCDPISGHDNLYWYRRVMGKEIKFLLHFVKESKQDESGMPNNRFLAERTGGTYSTLKVQPAELEDSGVYFCAGSPRPGINYGYTFGSGTRLTVV.

The J gene is TRBJ2-5, the V gene TRBV27; D is unclear. The end of the DNA aligns better with TRBJ2-7, so the J call may be wrong. Germline assignment: CDR1 MNHEY and CDR2 SMNVEV (reference sequence). CDR3 length: 14 residues. The CDR3 DNA is TGTGCCAGCAGTTCATTCCTGAGCTCCTACGAGCAGTACTTC. Its translation: CASSSFLSSYEQYF.

This clonotype was detected ten times or more. This rearrangement joins TRBV18 to TRBJ2-7; 7 bases are a match to TRBD1. Germline V CDR1 and CDR2: KGHSH, LQKENI. V lost 6 bases to trimming and J lost 3 bases; unmatched junction nucleotides: 5. The CDR3 runs 13 residues. The CDR3 is CASSPGTDYEQYF. Here the CDR3 DNA reads TGTGCCAGCTCCCCCGGGACAGACTACGAGCAGTACTTC.

This chain uses TRBV29-1 with TRBJ2-5; D is perhaps TRBD1 or TRBD2 (6 bases each). The tail of the sequence fits TRBJ2-1 better, so the J call may be wrong. The CDR3 spans 15 residues. The V gene's germline CDR1 is SQVTM and CDR2 ANQGSEA. CDR3 nucleotides: TGCAGCGTTGTAGGTTGGGGGGCCCGTGGCGATGAGCAGTTCTTC. Translated, it gives CSVVGWGARGDEQFF.

This clonotype was counted between two and nine times. As DNA, the CDR3 is TGTGCCAGCAGCTTTTCGGGGGCCAGCCAAGAGACCCAGTACTTC. It yields the protein CASSFSGASQETQYF. The gene calls are TRBV5-4 and TRBJ2-5; D could derive from TRBD1 or TRBD2 (6 bases each). Germline V gene sequence: CDR1 SGHNT, CDR2 YYREEE (reference sequence). The CDR3 sequence is 15 residues long. V lost 2 bases and J lost 1, with 12 bases in between.

The chain couples TRBV2 to TRBJ2-5; maybe TRBD2 (6 bases). The germline V and J ends were trimmed by 11 bases and 5 bases, with 12 bases remaining between them. CDR1 and CDR2 from the germline V gene are SNHLY and FYNNEI. The CDR3 loop spans 11 amino acids. The CDR3 sequence: CAGEARETQYF. DNA of the CDR3: TGTGCCGGGGAGGCGCGGGAGACCCAGTACTTC. Full variable domain (rest looked up from reference TRBV2 and TRBJ2-5): EPEVTQTPSHQVTQMGQEVILRCVPISNHLYFYWYRQILGQKVEFLVSFYNNEISEKSEIFDDQFSVERPDGSNFTLKIRSTKLEDSAMYFCAGEARETQYFGPGTRLLVL.

Regarding this clonotype: The junction does not match germline at one end; this may be a read error. V gene TRBV10-3 combines with J gene TRBJ1-5; D is undetermined. The V gene's germline CDR1 is ENHRY and CDR2 SYGVKD. This CDR3 has 12 residues. The CDR3 here is CAISETNQSQHF. CDR3 nucleotides: TGTGCCATCAGTGAGACCAATCAGTCCCAGCATTTT.

V usage is TRBV4-1 and J usage is TRBJ1-1, with 7 bases fitting TRBD1. V was pared by 3 bases and J by 0 bases, with 19 bases of the junction left unmatched. This CDR3 contains 20 residues. Germline V CDR1 and CDR2: MGHRA, YSYEKL. The CDR3 protein is CASSQKRRQGGYYMNTEAFF. CDR3 bases: TGCGCCAGCAGCCAGAAAAGAAGACAGGGTGGCTACTACATGAACACTGAAGCTTTCTTT.

The chain employs TRBV7-6 and TRBJ2-5; D tentatively reads TRBD1 or TRBD2 (5 bases each). Trimming shortened V by 5 bases and J by 3 bases, and 16 bases separated the two germline ends. This CDR3 contains 15 residues. The V gene's germline CDR1 is SGHVS and CDR2 FNYEAQ. CDR3 nucleotide sequence: TGTGCCAGCAGCGAAAGGCGGTTGGGGGAAGAGACCCAGTACTTC. This codes for CASSERRLGEETQYF. The full variable domain, completed using reference TRBV7-6 and TRBJ2-5, is GAGVSQSPRYKVTKRGQDVALRCDPISGHVSLYWYRQALGQGPEFLTYFNYEAQQDKSGLPNDRFSAERPEGSISTLTIQRTEQRDSAMYRCASSERRLGEETQYFGPGTRLLVL.

This clonotype showed up just a few times. This chain joins TRBV6-1 and TRBJ2-3; D gene uncertain. V dropped 6 bases and J dropped 0 bases, with 13 bases sitting between them. This CDR3 comprises 15 residues. The germline V gene encodes CDR1 MNHNS and CDR2 SASEGT. DNA of the CDR3: TGTGCCAGCAGCGCCCCCTTAACTAGCACAGATACGCAGTATTTT. It yields the protein CASSAPLTSTDTQYF.

The rearrangement links TRBV7-2 to TRBJ2-3; TRBD2 agrees at 11 bases. Germline CDR1 reads SGHTA; CDR2 reads FQGNSA. This CDR3 spans 15 amino acids. Losses at the gene ends were 1 base for V and 7 bases for J; bases not matched to a gene: 4. CDR3 residues: CASSLVAGGPNTQYF. CDR3 in DNA: TGTGCCAGCAGCTTAGTAGCGGGAGGGCCAAATACGCAGTATTTT.

This chain connects TRBV7-2 to TRBJ2-1, with 14 positions matching TRBD2. The CDR3 runs 18 residues. V shed 6 bases, J shed 9 bases, and the junction held 16 bases outside the gene matches. The germline gives CDR1 SGHTA, CDR2 FQGNSA. DNA of the CDR3: TGTGCCAGCAGTGAGAGACTAGCGGGAGGGCCTCGGGCGGGTGAGCAGTTCTTC. This codes for CASSERLAGGPRAGEQFF.

This chain links TRBV7-9 with TRBJ2-6; D is ambiguous. The CDR3 totals 14 residues. The ends were cut back, 1 base at V and 9 bases at J, with 10 bases in the middle. Germline V gene data show CDR1 as SEHNR and CDR2 as FQNEAQ (reference sequence). The chain's CDR3 is CASSLEGSGNVLTF. In nucleotides, the CDR3 is TGTGCCAGCAGCTTAGAAGGGTCGGGCAACGTCCTGACTTTC.

This clonotype was seen a handful of times. As the CDR3 is not closed by the conserved phenylalanine or tryptophan, this likely results from a read error. CDR3 in amino acids: CASSLAGAKNIQYL. For the CDR3, the DNA is TGTGCCAGCAGCCTAGCGGGAGCCAAAAACATTCAGTACCTC. The chain joins TRBV27 to TRBJ2-4; 8 bases are a match to TRBD2. The CDR3 runs 14 residues. Trimming removed 6 bases from V and 0 bases from J; junction bases left unmatched: 1. The V gene's germline CDR1 is MNHEY and CDR2 SMNVEV (reference sequence).

The chain joins TRBV10-3 to TRBJ1-4, with TRBD1 as a possible D gene (5 bases). V lost 3 bases, J lost 13 bases, and 15 bases lay in between. The germline V gene encodes CDR1 ENHRY and CDR2 SYGVKD. CDR3 length: 13 residues. CDR3 residues: CAISEPGGEGLFF. The CDR3 DNA sequence: TGTGCCATCAGTGAACCGGGGGGGGAAGGACTGTTTTTT.

The chain uses TRBV7-9 and TRBJ2-5; a possible D gene is TRBD2 (6 bases). From germline, CDR1 is SEHNR and CDR2 FQNEAQ (reference sequence). Trimming stripped 2 bases from V and 3 bases from J, with 10 bases between. This CDR3 has 14 residues. The CDR3 DNA sequence: TGTGCCAGCAGCTTATACGCTAGCGAAGAGACCCAGTACTTC. It encodes CASSLYASEETQYF.

V and J are TRBV5-1 and TRBJ2-7; 9 bases are shared with TRBD1. CDR1 is SGHRS, CDR2 YFSETQ, per germline. With 0 bases clipped from V and 3 bases from J, the junction kept 4 bases outside the gene matches. This CDR3 comprises 15 residues. In nucleotides, the CDR3 is TGCGCCAGCAGCTTGGACGGGACAGGGATCTACGAGCAGTACTTC. Protein sequence: CASSLDGTGIYEQYF.

This clonotype was picked up a small number of times. This chain uses TRBV29-1 with TRBJ1-1; D ambiguous. The ends were cut back, 5 bases at V and 6 bases at J, with 10 bases in the middle. Per germline, CDR1 SQVTM and CDR2 ANQGSEA. CDR3 size: 11 residues. CDR3 DNA: TGCAGCGTTCGCCGCGACGCTGAAGCTTTCTTT. Encoded protein: CSVRRDAEAFF. The entire variable domain, with the rest obtained from reference TRBV29-1 and TRBJ1-1, is as follows: SAVISQKPSRDICQRGTSLTIQCQVDSQVTMMFWYRQQPGQSLTLIATANQGSEATYESGFVIDKFPISRPNLTFSTLTVSNMSPEDSSIYLCSVRRDAEAFFGQGTRLTVV.

The chain carries TRBV7-9 and TRBJ2-7; D is undetermined. Germline V gives CDR1 SEHNR, CDR2 FQNEAQ (reference sequence). CDR3 length: 14 residues. V lost 4 bases, J lost 3 bases, and 13 bases lay in between. CDR3 loop: CASSSSDGYYEQYF. CDR3 in DNA: TGTGCCAGCAGCTCCTCGGACGGCTACTACGAGCAGTACTTC.

There are a few counts of this clonotype. The chain joins TRBV29-1 to TRBJ2-5, with TRBD1 identical over 7 bases. The CDR3 spans 14 residues. V dropped 6 bases and J dropped 1; count of bases not matched to a gene: 8. Germline V gene lookup returns CDR1 SQVTM and CDR2 ANQGSEA. DNA of the CDR3: TGCAGCGTGGTCCCGACAGGGTCCCAAGAGACCCAGTACTTC. Translating gives CSVVPTGSQETQYF.